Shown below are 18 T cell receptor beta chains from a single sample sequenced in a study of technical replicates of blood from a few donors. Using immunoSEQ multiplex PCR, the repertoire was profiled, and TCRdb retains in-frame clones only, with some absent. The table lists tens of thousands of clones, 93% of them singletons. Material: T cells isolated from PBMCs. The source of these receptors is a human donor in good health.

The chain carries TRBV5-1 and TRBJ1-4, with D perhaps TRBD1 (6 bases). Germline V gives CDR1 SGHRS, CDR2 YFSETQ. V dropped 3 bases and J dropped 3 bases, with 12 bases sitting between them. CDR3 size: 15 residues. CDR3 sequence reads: CASSSGGGPNEKLFF. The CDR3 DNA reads TGCGCCAGCAGCTCTGGCGGGGGCCCTAATGAAAAACTGTTTTTT.

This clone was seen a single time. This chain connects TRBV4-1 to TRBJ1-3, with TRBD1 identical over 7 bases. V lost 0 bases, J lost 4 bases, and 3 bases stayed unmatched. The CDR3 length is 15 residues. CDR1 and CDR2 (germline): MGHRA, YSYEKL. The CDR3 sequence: CASSQEGTEGNTIYF. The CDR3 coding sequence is TGCGCCAGCAGCCAAGAGGGGACAGAAGGAAACACCATATATTTT.

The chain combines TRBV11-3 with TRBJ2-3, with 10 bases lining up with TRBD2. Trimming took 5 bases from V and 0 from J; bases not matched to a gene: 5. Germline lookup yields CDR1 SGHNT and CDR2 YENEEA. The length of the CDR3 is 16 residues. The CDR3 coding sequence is TGTGCCAGCAGCCCCTTAGCGGGGGGTAGCACAGATACGCAGTATTTT. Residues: CASSPLAGGSTDTQYF.

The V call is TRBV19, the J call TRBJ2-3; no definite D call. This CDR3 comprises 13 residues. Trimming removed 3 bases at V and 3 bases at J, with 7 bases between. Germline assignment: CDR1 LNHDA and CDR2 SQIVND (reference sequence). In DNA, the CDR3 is TGTGCCAGTAGTATGTCTAGTACAGATACGCAGTATTTT. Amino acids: CASSMSSTDTQYF.

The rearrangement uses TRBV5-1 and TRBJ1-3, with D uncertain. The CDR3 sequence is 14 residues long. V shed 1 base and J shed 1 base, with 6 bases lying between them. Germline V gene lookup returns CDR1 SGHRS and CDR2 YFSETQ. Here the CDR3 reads CASSLSESGNTIYF. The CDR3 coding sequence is TGCGCCAGCAGCTTGTCGGAGTCTGGAAACACCATATATTTT.

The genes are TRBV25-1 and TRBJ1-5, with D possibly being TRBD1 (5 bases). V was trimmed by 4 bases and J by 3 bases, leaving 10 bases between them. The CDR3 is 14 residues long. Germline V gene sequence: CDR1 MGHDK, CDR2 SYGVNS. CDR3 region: CASSGDSPNQPQHF. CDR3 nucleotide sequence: TGTGCCAGCAGTGGCGACAGTCCCAATCAGCCCCAGCATTTT.

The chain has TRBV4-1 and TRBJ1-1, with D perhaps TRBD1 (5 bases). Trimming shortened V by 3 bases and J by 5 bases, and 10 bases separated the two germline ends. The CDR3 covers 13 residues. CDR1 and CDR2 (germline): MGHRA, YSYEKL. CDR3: CASSQFRVTEAFF. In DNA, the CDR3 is TGCGCCAGCAGCCAGTTCAGGGTAACTGAAGCTTTCTTT.

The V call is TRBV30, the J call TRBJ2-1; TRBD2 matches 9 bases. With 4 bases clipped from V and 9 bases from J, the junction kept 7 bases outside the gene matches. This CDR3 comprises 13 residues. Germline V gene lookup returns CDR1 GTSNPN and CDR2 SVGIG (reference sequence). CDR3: CAWTASGVGEQFF. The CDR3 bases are TGTGCCTGGACGGCTAGCGGGGTGGGTGAGCAGTTCTTC.

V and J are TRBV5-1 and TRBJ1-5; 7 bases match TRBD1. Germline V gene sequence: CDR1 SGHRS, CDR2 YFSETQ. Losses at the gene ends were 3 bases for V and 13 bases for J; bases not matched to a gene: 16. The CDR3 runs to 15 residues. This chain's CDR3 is CASSYPKTGSKKQHF. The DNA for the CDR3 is TGCGCCAGCAGCTACCCCAAGACAGGGTCAAAAAAACAGCATTTT. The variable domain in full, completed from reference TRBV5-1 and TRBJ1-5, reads KAGVTQTPRYLIKTRGQQVTLSCSPISGHRSVSWYQQTPGQGLQFLFEYFSETQRNKGNFPGRFSGRQFSNSRSEMNVSTLELGDSALYLCASSYPKTGSKKQHFGDGTRLSIL.

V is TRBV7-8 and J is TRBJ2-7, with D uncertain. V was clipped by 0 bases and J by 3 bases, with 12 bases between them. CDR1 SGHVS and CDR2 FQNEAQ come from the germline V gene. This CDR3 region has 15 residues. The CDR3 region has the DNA TGTGCCAGCAGCTTAGCAGCTCCCGAATACTACGAGCAGTACTTC. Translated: CASSLAAPEYYEQYF.

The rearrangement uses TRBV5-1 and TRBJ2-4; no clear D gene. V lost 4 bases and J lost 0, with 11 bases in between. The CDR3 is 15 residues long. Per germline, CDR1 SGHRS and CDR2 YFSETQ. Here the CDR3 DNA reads TGCGCCAGCAGCGCGACTCCGGGAGCCAAAAACATTCAGTACTTC. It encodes CASSATPGAKNIQYF.

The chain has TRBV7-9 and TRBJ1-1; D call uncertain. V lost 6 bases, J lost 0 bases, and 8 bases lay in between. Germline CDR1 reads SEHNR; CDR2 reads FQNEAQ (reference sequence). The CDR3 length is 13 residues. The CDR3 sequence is CASRSPLNTEAFF. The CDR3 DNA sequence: TGTGCCAGCAGGAGCCCCCTGAACACTGAAGCTTTCTTT.

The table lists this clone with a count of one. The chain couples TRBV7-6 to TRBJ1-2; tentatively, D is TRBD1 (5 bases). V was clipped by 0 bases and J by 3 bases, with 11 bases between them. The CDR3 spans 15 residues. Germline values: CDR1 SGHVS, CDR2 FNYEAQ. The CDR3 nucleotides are TGTGCCAGCAGCTTAGCGGCAGGGATGGACTATGGCTACACCTTC. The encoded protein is CASSLAAGMDYGYTF.

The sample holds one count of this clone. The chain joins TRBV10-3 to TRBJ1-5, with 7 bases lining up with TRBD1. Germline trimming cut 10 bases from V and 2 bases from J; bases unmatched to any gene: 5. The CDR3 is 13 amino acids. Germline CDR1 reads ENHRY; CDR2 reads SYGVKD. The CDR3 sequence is CATDRAGNQPQHF. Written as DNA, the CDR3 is TGTGCCACAGACAGGGCCGGCAATCAGCCCCAGCATTTT.

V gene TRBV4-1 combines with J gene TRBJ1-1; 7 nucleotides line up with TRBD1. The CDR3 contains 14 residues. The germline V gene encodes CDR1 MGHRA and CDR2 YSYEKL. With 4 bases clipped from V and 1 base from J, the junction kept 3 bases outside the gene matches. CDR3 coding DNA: TGCGCCAGCAGCCGCCAGGGGGGGAACACTGAAGCTTTCTTT. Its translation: CASSRQGGNTEAFF.

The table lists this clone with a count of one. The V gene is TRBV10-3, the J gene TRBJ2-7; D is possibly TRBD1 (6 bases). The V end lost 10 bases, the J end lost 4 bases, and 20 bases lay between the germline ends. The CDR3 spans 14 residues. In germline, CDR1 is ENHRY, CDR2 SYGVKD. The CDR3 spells CATQGATYLYEQYF. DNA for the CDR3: TGTGCCACACAGGGAGCCACTTACCTTTACGAGCAGTACTTC.

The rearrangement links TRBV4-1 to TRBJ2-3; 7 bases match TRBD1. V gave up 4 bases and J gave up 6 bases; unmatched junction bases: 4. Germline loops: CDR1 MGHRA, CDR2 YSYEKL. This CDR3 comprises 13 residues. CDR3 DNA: TGCGCCAGCAGCCGAACAGGGGACGATACGCAGTATTTT. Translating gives CASSRTGDDTQYF.

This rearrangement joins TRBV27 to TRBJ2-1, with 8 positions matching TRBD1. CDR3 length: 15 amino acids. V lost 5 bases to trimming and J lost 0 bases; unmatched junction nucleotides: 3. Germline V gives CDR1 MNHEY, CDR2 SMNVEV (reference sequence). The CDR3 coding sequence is TGTGCCAGCAGTCAACAGGGGGGCTCCTACAATGAGCAGTTCTTC. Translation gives CASSQQGGSYNEQFF.